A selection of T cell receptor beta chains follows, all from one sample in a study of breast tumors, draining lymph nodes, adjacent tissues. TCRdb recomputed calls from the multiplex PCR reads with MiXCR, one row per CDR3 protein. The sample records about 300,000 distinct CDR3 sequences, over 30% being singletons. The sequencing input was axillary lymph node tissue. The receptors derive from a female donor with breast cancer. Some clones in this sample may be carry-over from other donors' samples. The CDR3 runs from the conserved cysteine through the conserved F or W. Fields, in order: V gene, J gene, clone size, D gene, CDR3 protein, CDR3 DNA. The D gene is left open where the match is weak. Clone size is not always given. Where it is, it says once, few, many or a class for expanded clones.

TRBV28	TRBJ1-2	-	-	CASSFPQGLYYGYTF	TGTGCCAGCAGTTTTCCCCAGGGGTTGTACTATGGCTACACCTTC
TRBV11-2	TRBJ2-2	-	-	CAWSVWVENTGEPFF	TGTGCCTGGAGTGTATGGGTGGAGAACACCGGGGAGCCGTTTTTT
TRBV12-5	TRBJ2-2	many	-	CASGLVLSAGELFF	TGTGCTAGTGGTTTGGTACTTAGTGCCGGGGAGCTGTTTTTT
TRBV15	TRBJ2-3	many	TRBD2	CATSRDVTLAGRTDTQYF	TGTGCCACCAGCAGAGACGTAACTTTAGCGGGACGCACAGATACGCAGTATTTT
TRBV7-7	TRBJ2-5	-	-	CASSRQVWFETQYF	TGTGCTAGCAGCAGACAGGTTTGGTTTGAGACCCAGTACTTC
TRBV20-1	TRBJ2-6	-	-	CSATPGANVLTF	TGCAGTGCTACCCCTGGGGCCAACGTCCTGACTTTC
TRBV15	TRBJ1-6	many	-	CATSREGVSSYNSPLHF	TGTGCCACCAGCAGAGAGGGCGTGAGCTCCTATAATTCACCCCTCCACTTT
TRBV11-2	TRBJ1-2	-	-	CASSSHRLTDSYTF	TGTGCCAGCAGCTCTCACAGGTTGACGGACAGCTACACCTTC
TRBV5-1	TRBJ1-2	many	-	CASSSTTDKPYGYTF	TGCGCCAGCAGCTCTACGACCGATAAGCCCTATGGCTACACCTTC
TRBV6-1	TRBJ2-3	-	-	CASSNTDVPDTQYF	TGTGCCAGCAGTAACACGGACGTGCCAGATACGCAGTATTTT
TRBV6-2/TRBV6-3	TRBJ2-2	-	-	CASSYAGALGGNTGELFF	TGTGCCAGCAGTTACGCCGGGGCACTTGGGGGGAACACCGGGGAGCTGTTTTTT
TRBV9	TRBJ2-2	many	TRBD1	CASSPWGTVYAANTGELFF	TGTGCCAGCAGCCCGTGGGGGACAGTGTACGCCGCGAACACCGGGGAGCTGTTTTTT
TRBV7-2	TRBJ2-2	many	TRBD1	CASSWGQGGTGELFF	TGTGCCAGCAGCTGGGGACAGGGGGGAACCGGGGAGCTGTTTTTT
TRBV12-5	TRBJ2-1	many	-	CASALPKRVHEQFF	TGTGCTAGTGCCCTCCCCAAGCGCGTTCATGAGCAGTTCTTC
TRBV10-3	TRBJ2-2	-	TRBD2	CAISEFPSGYRGPRGTGELFF	TGTGCCATCAGTGAGTTCCCTAGCGGTTATCGGGGCCCCCGGGGCACAGGGGAGCTGTTTTTT
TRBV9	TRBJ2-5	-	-	CASSPRVELARQTQYF	TGTGCCAGCAGCCCAAGAGTGGAACTAGCTAGGCAGACCCAGTACTTC